Below are 21 T cell receptor beta chains sequenced from a single sample in a study of control samples from healthy donors and cancer patients (dated by TCRdb to the early 2020s). Preparation of the library involved the immunoSEQ multiplex PCR assay. The table was pulled from immuneACCESS by TCRdb, which kept in-frame rearrangements only. Such tables lose some clones; where checked, under half of the loss comes from unresolved V genes, and the rest has no known cause. The sample yields under 80,000 clones; 94% were counted once. 2.8% of the sample goes to the ten largest clones. The sample was blood. The source of these receptors is a woman in her 30s in good health.

V gene TRBV3-1 (or the pseudogene TRBV3-2) combines with J gene TRBJ1-6, with 7 bases matching TRBD1. The CDR3 is 16 residues long. The V gene's germline CDR1 is LGHDT and CDR2 YNNKEL (reference sequence). V shed 1 base, J shed 5 bases, and the junction held 5 bases outside the gene matches. The CDR3 region is CASSQVRGRDNSPLHF. The DNA for the CDR3 is TGTGCCAGCAGCCAAGTAAGGGGGCGGGATAATTCACCCCTCCACTTT.

This clone was seen a single time. The chain is built from TRBV9 and TRBJ1-1; D ambiguous. Trimming pared 3 bases from V and 0 bases from J, leaving 6 bases between. Germline V CDR1 and CDR2: SGDLS, YYNGEE. The CDR3 is 13 amino acids. The CDR3 sequence is CASSASMNTEAFF. The CDR3 region has the DNA TGTGCCAGCAGCGCCTCCATGAACACTGAAGCTTTCTTT. Variable domain in full (rest from reference TRBV9 and TRBJ1-1): DSGVTQTPKHLITATGQRVTLRCSPRSGDLSVYWYQQSLDQGLQFLIQYYNGEERAKGNILERFSAQQFPDLHSELNLSSLELGDSALYFCASSASMNTEAFFGQGTRLTVV.

CDR3 sequence: CASSPQGSSYNEQFF. CDR3 bases: TGTGCCAGTAGTCCCCAGGGGAGCTCCTACAATGAGCAGTTCTTC. The V gene is TRBV19, the J gene TRBJ2-1; maybe TRBD1 (6 bases). V was clipped by 5 bases and J by 0 bases, with 11 bases between them. Looked up from germline, CDR1 is LNHDA and CDR2 is SQIVND (reference sequence). The CDR3 totals 15 residues. The complete variable domain, with remaining parts taken from reference TRBV19 and TRBJ2-1, reads DGGITQSPKYLFRKEGQNVTLSCEQNLNHDAMYWYRQDPGQGLRLIYYSQIVNDFQKGDIAEGYSVSREKKESFPLTVTSAQKNPTAFYLCASSPQGSSYNEQFFGPGTRLTVL.

The CDR3 reads CSASGVVRLNTEAFF. In DNA form, the CDR3 reads TGCAGTGCTAGTGGGGTTGTTCGGTTGAACACTGAAGCTTTCTTT. The chain employs TRBV20-1 and TRBJ1-1; no firm D call. The germline CDR1 and CDR2 sequences are DFQATT and SNEGSKA (reference sequence). Deletions cut 3 bases from V and 0 bases from J, with 14 bases between. CDR3 size: 15 residues.

The chain is built from TRBV19 and TRBJ1-2; maybe TRBD1 (5 bases). The V end lost 3 bases, the J end lost 7 bases, and 6 bases lay between the germline ends. The germline V gene encodes CDR1 LNHDA and CDR2 SQIVND (reference sequence). The CDR3 contains 11 residues. The CDR3 here is CASSMGVGYTF. In DNA form, the CDR3 reads TGTGCCAGTAGTATGGGGGTTGGCTACACCTTC.

The V gene is TRBV27, the J gene TRBJ1-6; D not certain. Trimming removed 2 bases at V and 5 bases at J, with 13 bases between. The CDR3 contains 16 residues. Germline V gene data show CDR1 as MNHEY and CDR2 as SMNVEV (reference sequence). CDR3 nucleotides: TGTGCCAGCAGTTTAGGGAGTCCCTCTCATAATTCACCCCTCCACTTT. Encoded protein: CASSLGSPSHNSPLHF.

This clone was recorded only once. The J gene is TRBJ2-6, the V gene TRBV5-4; D not certain. This CDR3 has 16 residues. The V and J ends lost 4 bases and 0 bases respectively, with 11 bases between them. CDR1 and CDR2 from the germline V gene are SGHNT and YYREEE (reference sequence). In DNA form, the CDR3 reads TGTGCCAGCAGCCCCCCTGGGAACTCTGGGGCCAACGTCCTGACTTTC. Its protein is CASSPPGNSGANVLTF.

The V call is TRBV13, the J call TRBJ1-6; D possibly corresponds to TRBD1 (6 bases). CDR1 is PRHDT, CDR2 FYEKMQ, per germline (reference sequence). The V and J ends lost 5 bases and 10 bases respectively, with 18 bases between them. The CDR3 is 15 residues long. CDR3 region: CASSARQEIWSPLHF. CDR3 bases: TGTGCCAGCAGCGCCCGACAGGAGATTTGGTCACCCCTCCACTTT.

The chain uses TRBV5-1 and TRBJ1-6; no definite D call. The CDR3 has 14 amino acids. Germline lookup yields CDR1 SGHRS and CDR2 YFSETQ. V lost 0 bases, J lost 5 bases, and 6 bases lay in between. The CDR3 protein is CASSLAVDNSPLHF. The CDR3 DNA reads as TGCGCCAGCAGCTTGGCGGTGGATAATTCACCCCTCCACTTT.

V is TRBV9 and J is TRBJ2-1; 8 bases align to TRBD1. Germline CDR1 and CDR2: SGDLS and YYNGEE. The trim removed 4 bases at V and 1 base at J, leaving 4 bases unmatched. The CDR3 has 15 amino acids. CDR3 region: CASSTTGVSYNEQFF. The CDR3 nucleotides read TGTGCCAGCAGCACGACAGGGGTTTCCTACAATGAGCAGTTCTTC. The variable domain in full, with the rest retrieved from reference TRBV9 and TRBJ2-1, is DSGVTQTPKHLITATGQRVTLRCSPRSGDLSVYWYQQSLDQGLQFLIQYYNGEERAKGNILERFSAQQFPDLHSELNLSSLELGDSALYFCASSTTGVSYNEQFFGPGTRLTVL.

The CDR3 nucleotides are TGTGCCACCAGTGTGAGAGATACGCAGTATTTT. Translated: CATSVRDTQYF. The J gene is TRBJ2-3, the V gene TRBV24-1; no firm D call. V dropped 5 bases and J dropped 5 bases, with 4 bases sitting between them. Per the germline V gene, CDR1 is KGHDR and CDR2 is SFDVKD. This CDR3 comprises 11 residues.

The V gene is TRBV5-4, the J gene TRBJ2-7, with no clear D. V lost 0 bases and J lost 4, with 14 bases in between. The CDR3 has 15 amino acids. Germline loops: CDR1 SGHNT, CDR2 YYREEE (reference sequence). CDR3 sequence reads: CASSLDGTFEYEQYF. The CDR3 DNA follows: TGTGCCAGCAGCTTGGACGGAACCTTCGAGTACGAGCAGTACTTC.

This chain joins TRBV21-1 and TRBJ2-3; the table's D gene call, TRBD1, was not cross checked with the DNA. TRBV21-1 is a listed pseudogene. The CDR3 totals 17 residues. For the CDR3, the DNA is TGTGCCAGCAGCAACTTCATCGCAGGCGTTGACACAGATACGCAGTATTTT. The encoded protein is CASSNFIAGVDTDTQYF.

J is TRBJ1-1 and V is TRBV9; D might be TRBD1 (6 bases). The CDR3 is 14 amino acids. V dropped 0 bases and J dropped 3 bases, with 9 bases sitting between them. Germline CDR1 and CDR2: SGDLS and YYNGEE. CDR3 in amino acids: CASSVVAGDTEAFF. In nucleotides, the CDR3 is TGTGCCAGCAGCGTAGTAGCAGGGGACACTGAAGCTTTCTTT.

The CDR3 nucleotides read TGTGCCAGCAGTCCCCTAGCGGGGTGGGGCGATGAGCAGTTCTTC. It yields the protein CASSPLAGWGDEQFF. The J gene is TRBJ2-1, the V gene TRBV28; 9 bases map to TRBD2. J lost 8 bases, V lost 5 bases, and 10 bases had no gene match. The CDR3 covers 15 residues. Germline V lookup: CDR1 MDHEN, CDR2 SYDVKM.

J is TRBJ2-3 and V is TRBV7-9, with D possibly being TRBD2 (6 bases). In germline, CDR1 is SEHNR, CDR2 FQNEAQ (reference sequence). V was pared by 5 bases and J by 2 bases, with 14 bases between. The CDR3 loop spans 15 amino acids. CDR3 DNA sequence: TGTGCCAGCAGCCACGGGACTGGGAACACAGATACGCAGTATTTT. As protein: CASSHGTGNTDTQYF. Based on the CDR3 plus reference TRBV7-9 and TRBJ2-3, the full variable domain is DTGVSQNPRHKITKRGQNVTFRCDPISEHNRLYWYRQTLGQGPEFLTYFQNEAQLEKSRLLSDRFSAERPKGSFSTLEIQRTEQGDSAMYLCASSHGTGNTDTQYFGPGTRLTVL.

This clone was detected only once. V is TRBV19 and J is TRBJ1-1, with D tentatively TRBD1 (6 bases). The germline V gene has CDR1 LNHDA and CDR2 SQIVND (reference sequence). V shed 5 bases and J shed 1 base, with 14 bases lying between them. The CDR3 runs 15 residues. CDR3 protein: CASSGNRARNTEAFF. The CDR3 region has the DNA TGTGCCAGTAGTGGGAACAGGGCTCGGAACACTGAAGCTTTCTTT.

V is TRBV7-3 and J is TRBJ1-2; D is perhaps TRBD1 (6 bases). Germline values: CDR1 SGHTA, CDR2 FQGTGA. The V end was cut by 5 bases, the J end by 1 base, with 17 bases between. The CDR3 loop spans 16 amino acids. The CDR3 sequence is CASSAHHRDLNYGYTF. The CDR3 DNA reads as TGTGCCAGCAGCGCCCATCACAGGGACCTTAACTATGGCTACACCTTC.

This clone was detected only once. The chain couples TRBV30 to TRBJ2-5, with 8 bases fitting TRBD1. The CDR3 has 14 amino acids. The V gene's germline CDR1 is GTSNPN and CDR2 SVGIG (reference sequence). Trimming cost V 0 bases and J 4 bases; bases outside gene matches: 4. CDR3 nucleotide sequence: TGTGCCTGGAGTGTACCGCAGGGGGCAGAGACCCAGTACTTC. Protein product: CAWSVPQGAETQYF.

This rearrangement joins TRBV6-1 to TRBJ1-5; maybe TRBD1 (5 bases). Trimming took 2 bases from V and 13 from J, leaving 21 bases between them. CDR1 is MNHNS and CDR2 is SASEGT in the germline V gene. CDR3 size: 15 residues. The chain's CDR3 is CASSESSQGVSGQHF. The CDR3 DNA reads TGTGCCAGCAGTGAATCTTCCCAGGGTGTGTCGGGGCAGCATTTT.

This clone was seen only once. This chain links TRBV5-8 with TRBJ2-3; D is unresolved. This CDR3 comprises 12 residues. Germline CDR1 and CDR2: SGHTS and YDEGEE. V lost 0 bases and J lost 5, with 4 bases in between. The CDR3 coding sequence is TGTGCCAGCAGCTTGGGGGAAGATACGCAGTATTTT. Its protein is CASSLGEDTQYF.